The clone carrying this T cell receptor beta chain was detected only a few times. After removal of 6 bases from V and 5 bases from J, the junction contained 11 bases not matched to a gene. The CDR3 covers 14 residues. Germline V lookup: CDR1 SGDLS, CDR2 YYNGEE. This sample is part of a study of T cells in Graves' hyperthyroidism and ophthalmopathy. RNA transcripts served as the template for amplifying TCR beta CDR3 regions. TCR CDR3 underwent first-round RT-PCR with the HTBI primer set. TCRdb reprocessed the multiplex PCR reads with MiXCR, giving one entry per CDR3 protein. The sample records 660,000 or so distinct CDR3 sequences, roughly 45% being singletons.

This TCR was recovered from an adult man with Graves' disease, either hyperthyroidism or ophthalmopathy (not recorded which). The chain is built from TRBV9 and TRBJ2-7, with 7 bases aligning to TRBD1. Sequenced material: peripheral blood or thyroid tissue (not recorded which). In DNA, the CDR3 is TGTGCCAGCACCCATAACGACAGGGCCAACGAGCAGTACTTC. Its translation: CASTHNDRANEQYF. The whole variable domain, remainder taken from reference TRBV9 and TRBJ2-7, is DSGVTQTPKHLITATGQRVTLRCSPRSGDLSVYWYQQSLDQGLQFLIQYYNGEERAKGNILERFSAQQFPDLHSELNLSSLELGDSALYFCASTHNDRANEQYFGPGTRLTVT.